This T cell receptor beta chain was sequenced in a study of monozygotic twins with inflammatory bowel disease. General observations from the study: Separate T cell subtypes could not be resolved from one another. Lower sharing of clonotypes with other individuals was seen in IBD patients than in healthy twins. This was most marked in patients showing signs of disease activity.

The CDR3 runs to 14 residues. Looked up from germline, CDR1 is PRHDT and CDR2 is FYEKMQ (reference sequence). As for this clonotype: Its specificity is not known.

The template was total RNA from whole blood, with no T cell sorting. TCRalpha and TCRbeta cDNA went through two nested PCRs of approximately 16 and 10 cycles. Each CDR3 protein gets one entry in TCRdb, which reprocessed the 5' RACE reads and gives no DNA. The sample includes 350,000 to 500,000 distinct CDR3 sequences. The chain couples TRBV13 to TRBJ1-6; TCRdb names TRBD1, which stays unverified in the absence of DNA. The origin of this receptor is a human donor with ulcerative colitis or Crohn's disease, or a healthy co-twin of an affected twin (not recorded which). Sequenced input: blood. This CDR3 reads CASSFTGYNSPLHF.